A selection of T cell receptor beta chains follows, all from one sample in a study of blood T cell repertoires in COVID-19. This table comes from immunoSEQ multiplex PCR, and its TCRdb copy is limited to in-frame clones, with some not included. Of 200,000 to 300,000 clones in the sample, 85% to 90% are singletons; the top ten hold around 5%. The sample was peripheral blood. Source of these receptors: a woman in her sixties with COVID-19, enrolled during active disease. CDR3s include the opening cysteine and the closing phenylalanine or tryptophan. A D gene is named only where the DNA matches it firmly. Size values are once, few and many counts, or a class for expanded clones, and some rows have none.

j_call,v_call,clone_size,d_call,cdr3_nt,cdr3_aa
TRBJ1-2,TRBV11-2,-,-,TGTGCCAGCAGCTTATCGTCAGGGGATAGTTATGGCTACACCTTC,CASSLSSGDSYGYTF
TRBJ2-7,TRBV30,-,TRBD1,TGTGCCTGGAGTTGGGACAGTTACTACGAGCAGTACTTC,CAWSWDSYYEQYF
TRBJ1-4,TRBV19,-,TRBD1,TGTGCCAGTAGCGCCGGGACAGGGGGCTACGGGGAAAAACTGTTTTTT,CASSAGTGGYGEKLFF
TRBJ1-1,TRBV15,-,-,TGTGCCACCAGCAGAGATCTTGAGGCTGCTGGGACTGAAGCTTTCTTT,CATSRDLEAAGTEAFF
TRBJ2-7,TRBV5-4,-,TRBD1,TGTGCCAGCAGCAGGATACAGGGGTCCTACGAGCAGTACTTC,CASSRIQGSYEQYF
TRBJ2-7,TRBV20-1,few,TRBD1,TGCAGTGCTGATGACAGGGACGAGCAGTACTTC,CSADDRDEQYF
TRBJ1-1,TRBV27,-,TRBD1,TGTGCCAGCAGTTTAGGGACAGCTGGAACTGAAGCTTTCTTT,CASSLGTAGTEAFF
TRBJ2-4,TRBV3-1/TRBV3-2,-,-,TGTGCCAGCAGCCCTCGGGAGGCCAAAAACATTCAGTACTTC,CASSPREAKNIQYF
TRBJ2-7,TRBV27,once,-,TGTGCCAGCAGTTTACTAGCTTCCCACGAGCAGTACTTC,CASSLLASHEQYF
TRBJ2-2,TRBV6-2/TRBV6-3,once,TRBD2,TGTGCCAGCAGCGCGATCAGACTAGCGGGGACGAACACCGGGGAGCTGTTTTTT,CASSAIRLAGTNTGELFF
TRBJ1-5,TRBV18,-,-,TGTGCCAGCTCACCCCGGAGGCAGGATAATCAGCCCCAGCATTTT,CASSPRRQDNQPQHF
TRBJ2-1,TRBV3-1/TRBV3-2,-,-,TGTGCCAGCAGCCAACGGCGGGGCTCCTACAATGAGCAGTTCTTC,CASSQRRGSYNEQFF
TRBJ1-4,TRBV19,-,-,TGTGCCAGCGCGGGGGCAGGAAATGAAAAACTGTTTTTT,CASAGAGNEKLFF
TRBJ2-2,TRBV14,-,TRBD2,TGTGCCAGCAGCCAAGAGATAGCGGGAGTACTGACCGGGGAGCTGTTTTTT,CASSQEIAGVLTGELFF
TRBJ1-2,TRBV28,once,TRBD1,TGTGCCAGCCAGGGACAGAACTATGGCTACACCTTC,CASQGQNYGYTF
TRBJ1-6,TRBV6-1,-,-,TGTGCCAGCAATGAATACAGGAATTCACCCCTCCACTTT,CASNEYRNSPLHF
TRBJ1-1,TRBV28,-,-,TGTGCCAGCAGTTTAACCCAGGGGTCTTACACTGAAGCTTTCTTT,CASSLTQGSYTEAFF
TRBJ2-3,TRBV18,once,-,TGTGCCAGCTCACCCACTCCAAATACGCAGTATTTT,CASSPTPNTQYF
TRBJ1-1,TRBV13,-,TRBD1,TGTGCCAGCAGCTTAAGAGGACAGGGCACTGAAGCTTTCTTT,CASSLRGQGTEAFF
TRBJ2-2,TRBV21-1,-,-,TGTGCCAGCAGCGAACCCGGGACTAGCGGGAGGTCTTCGAACACCGGGGAGCTGTTTTTT,CASSEPGTSGRSSNTGELFF
TRBJ2-1,TRBV5-1,-,TRBD2,TGCGCCAGCACCCGACTAGCGGGAGGGGGTAATGAGCAGTTCTTC,CASTRLAGGGNEQFF
TRBJ1-5,TRBV19,-,TRBD1,TGTGCCAGTAGTATGGAGACAGGGGGGTATAGCAATCAGCCCCAGCATTTT,CASSMETGGYSNQPQHF
TRBJ2-2,TRBV6-5,-,TRBD1,TGTGCCAGCAGTCCCTCTAGGACAGGGAGTAAGCTGTTTTTT,CASSPSRTGSKLFF
TRBJ1-4,TRBV7-2,-,TRBD1,TGTGCCAGCAGCCTCAAGGGACAGGGGGTAAATGAAAAACTGTTTTTT,CASSLKGQGVNEKLFF
TRBJ1-1,TRBV24-1,-,-,TGTGCCACCAGTCCAGGGAAGAACACTGAAGCTTTCTTT,CATSPGKNTEAFF
TRBJ2-2,TRBV5-1,once,TRBD2,TGCGCCAGCAGAGGGGATGGGACTAGCGCCGGGGAGCTGTTTTTT,CASRGDGTSAGELFF
TRBJ1-4,TRBV6-6,-,-,TGTGCCAGCAGTTACTTCGGGGGGGCTGAAAAACTGTTTTTT,CASSYFGGAEKLFF
TRBJ2-1,TRBV3-1/TRBV3-2,few,-,TGTGCCAGCAGCGGTCAACCCAAACAGGGAGCGGCCGGGCTGGAGGTTGAGCAGTTCTTC,CASSGQPKQGAAGLEVEQFF
TRBJ2-5,TRBV24-1,-,-,TGTGCCACCAGTGATTTCGAAGAGACCCAGTACTTC,CATSDFEETQYF
TRBJ2-1,TRBV3-1/TRBV3-2,-,TRBD2,TGTGCCAGCAGCCAAGATCTAGCGGGAGGGGATGAGCAGTTCTTC,CASSQDLAGGDEQFF
TRBJ1-6,TRBV28,-,-,TGTGCCAGCAGTAGGACACCCTTGAGTTCACCCCTCCACTTT,CASSRTPLSSPLHF
TRBJ2-3,TRBV6-2/TRBV6-3,-,-,TGTGCCAGCAGTTACTCGACGACAGGCAGAGATACGCAGTATTTT,CASSYSTTGRDTQYF
TRBJ1-1,TRBV29-1,few,-,TGCAGCGGGGCGTGGGACACTGAAGCTTTCTTT,CSGAWDTEAFF
TRBJ1-2,TRBV10-3,-,-,TGTGCCATCAGTGAGTCGCGGGTAGATGGCTACACCTTC,CAISESRVDGYTF
TRBJ1-6,TRBV28,-,-,TGTGCCACCGACCCCCAGCTTGGACTCGGCGGGTCACCCCTCCACTTT,CATDPQLGLGGSPLHF
TRBJ2-7,TRBV7-9,-,-,TGTGCCAGCAGCTTTAACCCTAACTCCTACGAGCAGTACTTC,CASSFNPNSYEQYF
TRBJ1-2,TRBV9,-,-,TGTGCCAGCAGCGTGGAGGGGACTAACTATGGCTACACCTTC,CASSVEGTNYGYTF
TRBJ1-1,TRBV11-2,-,-,TGTGCCAGCAGCTTAGTAGGACGCGGGGACACTGAAGCTTTCTTT,CASSLVGRGDTEAFF
TRBJ2-3,TRBV7-9,-,-,TGTGCCAGCAGCTCTCCGAAGGGGGGCACAGATACGCAGTATTTT,CASSSPKGGTDTQYF
TRBJ1-5,TRBV28,-,-,TGTGCCAGCAGTTTGTTAGCGGGATATAGCAATCAGCCCCAGCATTTT,CASSLLAGYSNQPQHF
TRBJ1-6,TRBV19,-,TRBD1,TGTGCCAGTAGTATTGGGGGGACAGGGCGATCACCCCTCCACTTT,CASSIGGTGRSPLHF
TRBJ1-1,TRBV6-6,-,-,TGTGCCAGCAGCGCCGGAGGATGGGGGGCTGAAGCTTTCTTT,CASSAGGWGAEAFF
TRBJ1-2,TRBV28,-,-,TGTGCCAGCAGTGCCGACAGGCTCTATGGCTACACCTTC,CASSADRLYGYTF
TRBJ2-3,TRBV5-6,-,TRBD1,TGTGCCAGCAGCTTGCGGACAGGGGCCACAGATACGCAGTATTTT,CASSLRTGATDTQYF
TRBJ1-5,TRBV10-1,-,-,TGCGCCACCAAATCCCACAGTTATAGCAATCAGCCCCAGCATTTT,CATKSHSYSNQPQHF